A single sample gave rise to the 26 T cell receptor beta chains below, sequenced in a study of blood T cell repertoires in COVID-19 (dated by TCRdb to the early 2020s). The receptor library was made with the immunoSEQ multiplex PCR assay. Drawn from immuneACCESS, this table holds only the in-frame rearrangements with V and J called that TCRdb kept. Clones are partly lost; checked studies trace under half to an unresolved V gene and leave the rest unexplained. Across this sample there are 130,000 to 150,000 clones, with roughly 84% seen only once. The top ten constitute more than 4.5% of the sample. The sequenced sample consisted of PBMCs or T cells enriched from blood (not recorded which). These receptors were obtained from a woman between 50 and 59 years old who had been exposed to COVID-19.

V is TRBV5-4 and J is TRBJ2-7, with 10 nucleotides matching TRBD1. The V gene's germline CDR1 is SGHNT and CDR2 YYREEE (reference sequence). The CDR3 consists of 14 residues. Germline trimming cut 4 bases from V and 4 bases from J; bases unmatched to any gene: 5. The CDR3 loop is CASSRGQGRYEQYF. The CDR3 DNA follows: TGTGCCAGCAGCCGGGGACAGGGGAGGTACGAGCAGTACTTC.

Comments on this clone: This specimen includes other DNA sequences encoding the same CDR3. V usage is TRBV12-3 or TRBV12-4 and J usage is TRBJ2-3; tentatively, D is TRBD2 (5 bases). V lost 5 bases and J 4 bases, leaving 7 bases between the germline ends. The CDR3 is 12 residues long. CDR3 amino acids: CASSPGADTQYF. In nucleotides, the CDR3 is TGTGCCAGCAGTCCCGGGGCAGATACGCAGTATTTT.

Only a few counts were recorded for this clone. The chain has TRBV6-6 and TRBJ1-6; 7 bases are a match to TRBD1. The CDR3 extends over 13 amino acids. Trimming removed 6 bases from V and 7 bases from J; junction bases left unmatched: 3. Germline CDR1 and CDR2: MNHNY and SVGAGI (reference sequence). Written as DNA, the CDR3 is TGTGCCAGCAGAACACAGGGGAATTCACCCCTCCACTTT. Its translation: CASRTQGNSPLHF.

The chain employs TRBV5-6 and TRBJ1-4; 8 bases are shared with TRBD1. J lost 3 bases, V lost 6 bases, and 10 bases had no gene match. This CDR3 is 16 amino acids long. Germline loops: CDR1 SGHDT, CDR2 YYEEEE. This CDR3 is CASNARGRMANEKLFF. The CDR3 DNA follows: TGTGCCAGCAACGCCAGGGGGCGCATGGCTAATGAAAAACTGTTTTTT.

The V call is TRBV5-1, the J call TRBJ1-1; possibly TRBD1 for D (6 bases). There are 14 residues in the CDR3. Germline CDR1 is SGHRS and CDR2 is YFSETQ. Trimming took off 5 bases at V and 2 bases at J, with 13 bases between the two ends. The CDR3 DNA is TGCGCCAGCAGTTCCGGACAGTCAAACACTGAAGCTTTCTTT. It is translated as CASSSGQSNTEAFF.

The chain uses TRBV3-1 (or the pseudogene TRBV3-2) and TRBJ1-2, with D possibly matching TRBD1 (6 bases). V lost 0 bases and J lost 8, with 13 bases in between. This CDR3 spans 14 amino acids. In germline, CDR1 is LGHDT, CDR2 YNNKEL (reference sequence). The CDR3, as DNA: TGTGCCAGCAGCCAAGATCAGGGGTACGGGGGCTACACCTTC. It codes for CASSQDQGYGGYTF.

The rearrangement uses TRBV4-3 and TRBJ2-1, with TRBD1 identical over 8 bases. The CDR3 loop spans 15 amino acids. CDR1 and CDR2 from the germline V gene are LGHNA and YSLEER. The J segment lost 5 bases and the V segment lost 0 bases, leaving 3 bases of the junction unmatched. The CDR3 spells CASSQDGQGNNEQFF. DNA of the CDR3: TGCGCCAGCAGCCAAGACGGACAGGGTAACAATGAGCAGTTCTTC.

The chain links TRBV11-2 to TRBJ2-7; 12 bases line up with TRBD2. The CDR3 has 19 amino acids. Germline V gives CDR1 SGHAT, CDR2 FQNNGV. V lost 5 bases to trimming and J lost 0 bases; unmatched junction nucleotides: 14. The DNA for the CDR3 is TGTGCCAGCAGCGGGAGACTAGCGGGAGTCGGGGAATTCTCCTACGAGCAGTACTTC. Protein product: CASSGRLAGVGEFSYEQYF.

V and J are TRBV14 and TRBJ2-1; the match to TRBD2 covers 13 bases. Germline values: CDR1 SGHDN, CDR2 FVKESK. Germline trimming cut 4 bases from V and 9 bases from J; bases unmatched to any gene: 9. This CDR3 is 16 amino acids long. The CDR3 DNA reads TGTGCCAGCAGCCTCGGACTAGCGGGGGAGTACGGTGAGCAGTTCTTC. Translation gives CASSLGLAGEYGEQFF.

This clone appeared once. The genes are TRBV6-5 and TRBJ2-7; 13 nucleotides match TRBD2. The CDR3 runs 15 residues. V lost 0 bases, J lost 6 bases, and 2 bases stayed unmatched. Germline CDR1 MNHEY, CDR2 SVGAGI. The CDR3 sequence: CASSYSGLAGTEQYF. CDR3 nucleotide sequence: TGTGCCAGCAGTTACTCGGGACTAGCGGGAACCGAGCAGTACTTC.

The chain has TRBV25-1 and TRBJ1-5; 8 positions agree with TRBD1. The CDR3 totals 13 residues. Germline-derived CDR1 and CDR2 are MGHDK and SYGVNS. The V segment lost 4 bases and the J segment 9 bases; nucleotides outside the gene matches: 5. The CDR3 sequence is CASSGTGLGPQHF. DNA of the CDR3: TGTGCCAGCAGTGGGACAGGGTTGGGGCCCCAGCATTTT.

This clone was observed a few times. The DNA for the CDR3 is TGCGCCAGCAGCTTCCCAGGGGGCACTGAAGCTTTCTTT. This encodes CASSFPGGTEAFF. V gene TRBV5-1 combines with J gene TRBJ1-1; TRBD1 agrees at 7 bases. V trimming: 2 bases; J trimming: 4 bases; junction bases outside the gene matches: 2. This CDR3 comprises 13 residues. The germline CDR1 and CDR2 sequences are SGHRS and YFSETQ. The entire variable domain, with the rest obtained from reference TRBV5-1 and TRBJ1-1, is as follows: KAGVTQTPRYLIKTRGQQVTLSCSPISGHRSVSWYQQTPGQGLQFLFEYFSETQRNKGNFPGRFSGRQFSNSRSEMNVSTLELGDSALYLCASSFPGGTEAFFGQGTRLTVV.

This chain links TRBV7-9 with TRBJ2-1; 10 bases agree with TRBD2. Germline trimming cut 4 bases from V and 3 bases from J; bases unmatched to any gene: 3. The V gene's germline CDR1 is SEHNR and CDR2 FQNEAQ (reference sequence). The CDR3 is 15 residues long. The CDR3 DNA follows: TGTGCCAGCAGCTCGATAGCGGGAGGCTACAATGAGCAGTTCTTC. It encodes CASSSIAGGYNEQFF.

The chain joins TRBV11-1 to TRBJ2-3, with TRBD1 matching over 10 bases. After removal of 5 bases from V and 4 bases from J, the junction contained 9 bases not matched to a gene. Per germline, CDR1 SGHAT and CDR2 FQDESV (reference sequence). The CDR3 is 16 residues long. DNA for the CDR3: TGTGCCAGCAGCCGTAGGGACAGGGGATCCCCAGATACGCAGTATTTT. Translated, it gives CASSRRDRGSPDTQYF.

The J gene is TRBJ1-6, the V gene TRBV6-6; tentative D call: TRBD1 (5 bases). CDR1 is MNHNY, CDR2 SVGAGI, per germline (reference sequence). CDR3 length: 15 amino acids. V was shortened by 7 bases and J by 7 bases, with 17 bases between the two germline ends. CDR3 bases: TGTGCCAGCATAGACCGGGGGTTTTCGAATTCACCCCTCCACTTT. Its translation: CASIDRGFSNSPLHF.

The chain has TRBV7-2 and TRBJ2-1, with 10 bases aligning to TRBD2. V gave up 2 bases and J gave up 3 bases; unmatched junction bases: 13. This CDR3 has 19 amino acids. The germline CDR1 and CDR2 sequences are SGHTA and FQGNSA. The chain's CDR3 is CASSLRLAGFSPVYNEQFF. CDR3 bases: TGTGCCAGCAGCTTACGACTAGCGGGTTTCTCTCCGGTCTACAATGAGCAGTTCTTC.

The chain carries TRBV19 and TRBJ2-7, with 10 bases identical to TRBD1. Germline CDR1 LNHDA, CDR2 SQIVND (reference sequence). The CDR3 runs 15 residues. The V segment lost 3 bases and the J segment 3 bases; nucleotides outside the gene matches: 5. The CDR3 sequence is CASSIPGQGIYEQYF. CDR3 coding DNA: TGTGCCAGTAGTATCCCGGGACAGGGGATCTACGAGCAGTACTTC.

The chain carries TRBV7-8 and TRBJ1-1; tentatively, D is TRBD1 (5 bases). The germline V gene has CDR1 SGHVS and CDR2 FQNEAQ. Trimming took 5 bases from V and 1 from J, leaving 14 bases between them. The CDR3 totals 15 residues. CDR3 residues: CASSGDPGWNTEAFF. CDR3 DNA sequence: TGTGCCAGCAGCGGAGACCCAGGGTGGAACACTGAAGCTTTCTTT.

This chain connects TRBV30 to TRBJ1-5, with no clear D. V was shortened by 3 bases and J by 3 bases, with 12 bases between the two germline ends. Germline assignment: CDR1 GTSNPN and CDR2 SVGIG (reference sequence). The CDR3 runs 14 residues. This CDR3 is CAWRDGRFNQPQHF. The CDR3 nucleotides read TGTGCCTGGAGGGACGGGAGGTTCAATCAGCCCCAGCATTTT.

CDR3 sequence (DNA): TGTGCCAGCAGGGGGACAGGGGAGGGTGGCTACACCTTC. Translating it yields CASRGTGEGGYTF. The genes are TRBV12-3 or TRBV12-4 and TRBJ1-2, with 10 bases lining up with TRBD1. J was trimmed by 7 bases and V by 6 bases; bases with no gene match: 5. This CDR3 is 13 amino acids long.

V is TRBV6-2 or TRBV6-3 and J is TRBJ2-5, with D possibly matching TRBD1 (5 bases). With 5 bases removed from V and 1 base from J, the gap between germline ends came to 8 bases. Germline lookup yields CDR1 MNHEY and CDR2 SVGEGT. The CDR3 extends over 13 amino acids. The CDR3 DNA reads as TGTGCCAGCAGTCATCAGGGCCAAGAGACCCAGTACTTC. It is translated as CASSHQGQETQYF.

The J gene is TRBJ1-1, the V gene TRBV10-3, with D unclear. V dropped 5 bases and J dropped 5 bases, with 9 bases sitting between them. Germline CDR1 reads ENHRY; CDR2 reads SYGVKD. The CDR3 is 12 amino acids. The CDR3 sequence is CAISNPGTEAFF. The CDR3 DNA is TGTGCCATCAGTAATCCGGGAACTGAAGCTTTCTTT.

The sample holds a few counts of this clone. V is TRBV29-1 and J is TRBJ1-1, with unresolved D. This CDR3 spans 12 amino acids. V lost 0 bases and J lost 5, with 7 bases in between. Germline lookup yields CDR1 SQVTM and CDR2 ANQGSEA. This chain's CDR3 is CSVEDGPTEAFF. The CDR3 bases are TGCAGCGTTGAAGATGGCCCTACTGAAGCTTTCTTT. The whole variable domain, remainder taken from reference TRBV29-1 and TRBJ1-1, is SAVISQKPSRDICQRGTSLTIQCQVDSQVTMMFWYRQQPGQSLTLIATANQGSEATYESGFVIDKFPISRPNLTFSTLTVSNMSPEDSSIYLCSVEDGPTEAFFGQGTRLTVV.

The chain has TRBV7-6 and TRBJ2-3, with 8 bases aligning to TRBD2. CDR3 size: 16 residues. The ends lost 1 base at V and 3 bases at J; junction bases unmatched: 6. Germline V gene data show CDR1 as SGHVS and CDR2 as FNYEAQ. The CDR3 reads CASSLGGSGTTDTQYF. In nucleotides, the CDR3 is TGTGCCAGCAGCTTAGGAGGTAGCGGGACGACAGATACGCAGTATTTT.

V gene TRBV4-1 combines with J gene TRBJ2-7; 10 nucleotides agree with TRBD2. This CDR3 is built from 15 residues. CDR1 is MGHRA and CDR2 is YSYEKL in the germline V gene. Trimming removed 0 bases from V and 3 bases from J; junction bases left unmatched: 2. CDR3 in DNA: TGCGCCAGCAGCCAAGATGGGACTAGCGTCTACGAGCAGTACTTC. Translated, it gives CASSQDGTSVYEQYF.

This chain connects TRBV6-5 to TRBJ2-3, with D maybe TRBD2 (6 bases). Trimming removed 5 bases at V and 2 bases at J, with 14 bases between. Germline CDR1 is MNHEY and CDR2 is SVGAGI. The length of the CDR3 is 15 residues. The CDR3 coding sequence is TGTGCCAGCAGTACCACGACTAGTACCACAGATACGCAGTATTTT. This codes for CASSTTTSTTDTQYF.